This paragraph covers one T cell receptor (beta chain) sequence. What it binds is unknown. V lost 1 base and J lost 0, with 4 bases in between. The germline gives CDR1 SGHTA, CDR2 FQGNSA. This CDR3 is built from 14 residues. Clones were read by immunoSEQ multiplex PCR, and TCRdb kept only the in-frame ones, dropping some. Here the sample spans about 96,000 clones, roughly 87% being singletons. The data were taken from a study of T cell responses to AZD1222 COVID-19 vaccine. About the study: Timing groups of about 4 and about 12 weeks for second doses were pooled. Overall study results and limits: Donors were largely white British and mainly female; clonal diversity was possibly underestimated. Following two doses of AZD1222, Spike-specific TCR breadth and depth rose.

This specimen consisted of peripheral blood, obtained on day 0 of AZD1222 vaccination. The clonotype originates from an adult in good health. The V gene is TRBV7-2, the J gene TRBJ1-5; D gene ambiguous. CDR3 region: CASSLDSSNQPQHF. The CDR3 DNA reads as TGTGCCAGCAGCTTAGACAGTAGCAATCAGCCCCAGCATTTT.